Sequencing of this T cell receptor (beta chain) was carried out in a study of Ad26.COV2.S vaccination and SARS-CoV-2 variants. Treatment in this sample: about 20 received Ad26.COV2.S at low or high dose, single or two shots; about five received placebo; per-sample allocation not given. Material that was analyzed had been drawn on day 63 after the first vaccine or placebo injection. With respect to this clone: Its specificity is not known.

Profiled with immunoSEQ multiplex PCR; TCRdb holds only in-frame clones, not every one. The sample has 430,000 or so clones; 80% to 90% are singletons. V gave up 7 bases and J gave up 1 base, with 13 bases separating them. The V gene's germline CDR1 is MDHEN and CDR2 SYDVKM. The CDR3 is 14 amino acids. Whole-study results and caveats: Comparable non-spike TCR breadth was observed in vaccine and placebo recipients. Substantial breadth was reported for post-vaccination spike-specific CD8+ and CD4+ T cells.

The TCR was taken from a person between 18 and 59 years old who received the Ad26.COV2.S COVID-19 vaccine or a placebo. The chain combines TRBV28 with TRBJ1-1; D is undetermined. The specimen comprised peripheral blood, sampled in a trial of Ad26.COV2.S vaccine versus placebo. CDR3 in DNA: TGTGCCAGCATACGGGGAGGAAGGAACACTGAAGCTTTCTTT. As protein: CASIRGGRNTEAFF.